These T cell receptor beta chains were read from a single sample in a study of CD8 T cells in ankylosing spondylitis. Each CDR3 protein gets one entry after TCRdb re-called the 5' RACE reads with MiXCR. The sample contains approximately 290,000 distinct CDR3 sequences, 20% to 25% of which appear only once. Input material: blood, either unsorted or a sorted T cell fraction (not recorded which). The receptors were gathered from a female donor with ankylosing spondylitis or in good health (not recorded which). The CDR3 runs from the conserved cysteine through the conserved F or W. Fields, in order: clone size, V gene, J gene, D gene, CDR3 DNA, CDR3 protein. A D gene is named only where the DNA matches it firmly. The size field is filled for only some rows; it gives once, few, many or a size class.

>few|TRBV10-2|TRBJ2-3|-
TGCGCCAGCAGTCCCCGGGTAAATACGCAGTATTTT
CASSPRVNTQYF
>few|TRBV6-2/TRBV6-3|TRBJ1-6|-
TGTGCCAGCAGTTACAGAACTCGGAATTCACCCCTCCACTTT
CASSYRTRNSPLHF
>-|TRBV12-3/TRBV12-4|TRBJ2-6|TRBD1
TGTGCCAGCAGCGACAGGGACCCTGGGGCCAACGTCCTGACTTTC
CASSDRDPGANVLTF
>-|TRBV7-6|TRBJ2-1|-
TGTGCCAGCAGTTCGACTAGGGGCTCCTACAATGAGCAGTTCTTC
CASSSTRGSYNEQFF
>once|TRBV19|TRBJ2-1|TRBD2
TGTGCCAGTAGTATAGACCTTACAGGGCGGGGGGGGACTAACAATGAGCAGTTCTTC
CASSIDLTGRGGTNNEQFF
>-|TRBV5-1|TRBJ1-1|-
TGCGCCAGCAGCTTTCATCGGGGTAGGAGCACTGAAGCTTTCTTT
CASSFHRGRSTEAFF
>-|TRBV9|TRBJ2-5|-
TGTGCCAGCAGCGTAGACCCGGGAGCGGTGGAGACCCAGTACTTC
CASSVDPGAVETQYF
>few|TRBV15|TRBJ1-4|-
TGTGCCACCAGCAGAGATTTCCCTTTGAAAAAACTGTTTTTT
CATSRDFPLKKLFF
>few|TRBV29-1|TRBJ2-3|-
TGCAGCGTTAGGCAGGTCCCCAGCCTCACAGATACGCAGTATTTT
CSVRQVPSLTDTQYF
>many|TRBV7-2|TRBJ2-7|-
TGTGCCAGCACCCCTATCGGGCAGTTGGGGTCCTACGAGCAGTACTTC
CASTPIGQLGSYEQYF
>many|TRBV20-1|TRBJ2-1|TRBD2
TGCAGTCGTAGGGCTAGCGGTTACAATGAGCAGTTCTTC
CSRRASGYNEQFF
>-|TRBV19|TRBJ1-1|TRBD1
TGTGCCAGTAGTATCGCGACAGGGGGAACTGAAGCTTTCTTT
CASSIATGGTEAFF
>-|TRBV2|TRBJ1-5|TRBD1
TGTGCCAGCAGTCCCGGGACAGGGGTCCGTCAGCCCCAGCATTTT
CASSPGTGVRQPQHF
>-|TRBV20-1|TRBJ2-5|-
TGCAGCGCTACGGAGGCCGGAAAAGAGACCCAGTACTTC
CSATEAGKETQYF
>few|TRBV7-6|TRBJ2-1|TRBD2
TGTGCCAGCAGCAACGTCCTAGCGGGAGGCAATGAGCAGTTCTTC
CASSNVLAGGNEQFF
>-|TRBV6-5|TRBJ2-1|-
TGTGCCAGCGCTCGTGATACTGAGCAGTTCTTC
CASARDTEQFF
>few|TRBV5-5|TRBJ1-5|TRBD1
TGTGCCAGCAGCTTGGGTGGGACAGGGGATCAGCCCCAGCATTTT
CASSLGGTGDQPQHF
>-|TRBV5-1|TRBJ2-3|-
TGCGCCAGCAGCTGGAGCGGCACAGATACGCAGTATTTT
CASSWSGTDTQYF
>-|TRBV25-1|TRBJ2-2|TRBD2
TGTGGCAGCAGTGGATCCGGGACTAGTACCGGGGAGCTGTTTTTT
CGSSGSGTSTGELFF
>-|TRBV3-1|TRBJ2-3|-
TGTGCCAGCAGCCACTCGGGAGTCGGCACAGATACGCAGTATTTT
CASSHSGVGTDTQYF
>few|TRBV12-3/TRBV12-4|TRBJ2-7|-
TGTGCCAGCAGTTTTTCTAGCGCAACCTACGAGCAGTACTTC
CASSFSSATYEQYF
>few|TRBV28|TRBJ2-3|TRBD2
TGTGCCAGCGGTGTAGCGGGGACTAACACAGATACGCAGTATTTT
CASGVAGTNTDTQYF
>-|TRBV7-2|TRBJ2-1|TRBD2
TGTGCCAGCAGCCCGGGGACTAGCAACTATGATGAGCAGTTCTTC
CASSPGTSNYDEQFF
>-|TRBV28|TRBJ2-3|TRBD1
TGTGCCAGCAGCGTGGTGACAGGGGGCACAGATACGCAGTATTTT
CASSVVTGGTDTQYF